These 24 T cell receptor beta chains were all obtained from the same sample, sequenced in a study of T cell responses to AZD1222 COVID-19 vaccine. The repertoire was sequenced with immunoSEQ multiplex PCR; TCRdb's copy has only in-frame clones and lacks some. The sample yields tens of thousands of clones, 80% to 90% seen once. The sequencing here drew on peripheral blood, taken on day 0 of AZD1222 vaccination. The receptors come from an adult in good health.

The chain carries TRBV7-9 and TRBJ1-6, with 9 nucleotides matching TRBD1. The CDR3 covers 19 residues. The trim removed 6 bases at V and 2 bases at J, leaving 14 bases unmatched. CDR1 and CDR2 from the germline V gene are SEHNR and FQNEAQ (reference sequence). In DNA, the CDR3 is TGTGCCAGCAGACCCTCCGGGACAGGGCCCAGCGCCTATAATTCACCCCTCCACTTT. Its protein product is CASRPSGTGPSAYNSPLHF.

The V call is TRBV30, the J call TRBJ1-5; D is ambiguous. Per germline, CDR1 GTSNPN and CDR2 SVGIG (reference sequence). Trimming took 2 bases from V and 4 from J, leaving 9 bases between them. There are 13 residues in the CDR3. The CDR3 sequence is CAWSSGRNQPQHF. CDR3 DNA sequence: TGTGCCTGGAGTAGTGGTCGGAATCAGCCCCAGCATTTT.

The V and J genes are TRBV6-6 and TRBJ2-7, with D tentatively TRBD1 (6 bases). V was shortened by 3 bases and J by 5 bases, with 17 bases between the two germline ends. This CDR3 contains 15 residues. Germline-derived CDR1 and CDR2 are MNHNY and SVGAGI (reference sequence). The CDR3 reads CASSYRWETGNEQYF. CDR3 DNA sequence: TGTGCCAGCAGTTATCGGTGGGAGACAGGTAACGAGCAGTACTTC.

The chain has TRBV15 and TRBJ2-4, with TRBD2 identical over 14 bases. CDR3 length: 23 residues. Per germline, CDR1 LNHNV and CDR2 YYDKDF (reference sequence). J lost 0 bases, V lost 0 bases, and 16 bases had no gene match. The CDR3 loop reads CATSRDPWTPGLAGGVAKNIQYF. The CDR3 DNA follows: TGTGCCACCAGCAGAGATCCCTGGACACCAGGACTAGCGGGGGGCGTAGCCAAAAACATTCAGTACTTC.

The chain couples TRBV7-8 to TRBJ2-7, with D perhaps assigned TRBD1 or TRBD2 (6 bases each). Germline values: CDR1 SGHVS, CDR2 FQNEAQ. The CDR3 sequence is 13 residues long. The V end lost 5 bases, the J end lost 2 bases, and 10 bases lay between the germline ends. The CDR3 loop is CASSPGATYEQYF. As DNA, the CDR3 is TGTGCCAGCAGCCCGGGGGCCACCTACGAGCAGTACTTC.

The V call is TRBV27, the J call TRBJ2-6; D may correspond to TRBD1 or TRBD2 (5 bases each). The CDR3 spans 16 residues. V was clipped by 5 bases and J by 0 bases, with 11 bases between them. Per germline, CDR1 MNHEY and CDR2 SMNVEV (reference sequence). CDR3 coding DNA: TGTGCCAGCAGTATCCGGGACGTCTCTGGGGCCAACGTCCTGACTTTC. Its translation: CASSIRDVSGANVLTF.

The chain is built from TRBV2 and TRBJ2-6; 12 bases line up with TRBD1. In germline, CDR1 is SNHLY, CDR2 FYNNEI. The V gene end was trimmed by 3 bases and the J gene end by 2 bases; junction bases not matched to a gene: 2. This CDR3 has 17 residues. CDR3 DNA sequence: TGTGCCAGCAGTGACGGGACAGGGGGCGCTGGGGCCAACGTCCTGACTTTC. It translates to CASSDGTGGAGANVLTF.

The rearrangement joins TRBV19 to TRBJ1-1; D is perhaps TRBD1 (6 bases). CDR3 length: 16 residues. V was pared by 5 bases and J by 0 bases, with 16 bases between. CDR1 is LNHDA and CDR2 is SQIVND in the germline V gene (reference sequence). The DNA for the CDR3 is TGTGCCAGTAGTGAGACAGGTATCGGCATGAACACTGAAGCTTTCTTT. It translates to CASSETGIGMNTEAFF.

Written as DNA, the CDR3 is TGTGCCAGCAGCTCGGGACAGATCCTTAATGAAAAACTGTTTTTT. It specifies CASSSGQILNEKLFF. This chain uses TRBV5-5 with TRBJ1-4; 7 positions match TRBD1. Per the germline V gene, CDR1 is SGHKS and CDR2 is YYEKEE (reference sequence). Losses at the gene ends were 3 bases for V and 4 bases for J; bases not matched to a gene: 6. The CDR3 is 15 residues long.

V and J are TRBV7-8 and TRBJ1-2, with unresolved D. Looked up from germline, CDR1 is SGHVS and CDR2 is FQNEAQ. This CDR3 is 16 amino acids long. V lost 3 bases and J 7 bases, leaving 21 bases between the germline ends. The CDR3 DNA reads TGTGCCAGCAGCTTTAGGGCTCGGGGAGGACTTGGTGGCTACACCTTC. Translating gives CASSFRARGGLGGYTF.

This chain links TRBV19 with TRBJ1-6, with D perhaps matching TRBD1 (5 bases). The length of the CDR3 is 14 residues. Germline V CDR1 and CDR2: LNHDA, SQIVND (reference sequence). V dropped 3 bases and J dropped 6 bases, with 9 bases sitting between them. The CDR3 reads CASSIDSVNSPLHF. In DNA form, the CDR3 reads TGTGCCAGTAGTATCGACAGTGTTAATTCACCCCTCCACTTT.

CDR3 loop: CAWSSRNSYNEQFF. In DNA, the CDR3 is TGTGCCTGGAGTTCGCGGAACTCCTACAATGAGCAGTTCTTC. V gene TRBV30 combines with J gene TRBJ2-1; D gene ambiguous. Germline loops: CDR1 GTSNPN, CDR2 SVGIG (reference sequence). The CDR3 totals 14 residues. V was cut by 2 bases and J by 0 bases, with 8 bases left in between.

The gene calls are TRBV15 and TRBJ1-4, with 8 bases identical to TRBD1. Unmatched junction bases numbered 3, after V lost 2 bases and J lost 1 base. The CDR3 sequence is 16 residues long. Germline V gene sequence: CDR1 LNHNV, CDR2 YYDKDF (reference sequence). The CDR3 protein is CATSRQTGGTNEKLFF. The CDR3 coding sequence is TGTGCCACCAGCAGACAAACAGGGGGAACTAATGAAAAACTGTTTTTT. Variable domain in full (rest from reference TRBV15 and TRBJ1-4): DAMVIQNPRYQVTQFGKPVTLSCSQTLNHNVMYWYQQKSSQAPKLLFHYYDKDFNNEADTPDNFQSRRPNTSFCFLDIRSPGLGDTAMYLCATSRQTGGTNEKLFFGSGTQLSVL.

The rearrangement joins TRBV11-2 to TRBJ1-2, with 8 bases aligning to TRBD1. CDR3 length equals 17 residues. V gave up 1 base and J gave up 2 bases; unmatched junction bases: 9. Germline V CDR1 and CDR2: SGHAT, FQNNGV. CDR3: CASSLGRGQNRNYGYTF. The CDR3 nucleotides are TGTGCCAGCAGCTTAGGCAGGGGGCAGAATCGGAACTATGGCTACACCTTC. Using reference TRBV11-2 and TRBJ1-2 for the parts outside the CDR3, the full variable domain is EAGVAQSPRYKIIEKRQSVAFWCNPISGHATLYWYQQILGQGPKLLIQFQNNGVVDDSQLPKDRFSAERLKGVDSTLKIQPAKLEDSAVYLCASSLGRGQNRNYGYTFGSGTRLTVV.

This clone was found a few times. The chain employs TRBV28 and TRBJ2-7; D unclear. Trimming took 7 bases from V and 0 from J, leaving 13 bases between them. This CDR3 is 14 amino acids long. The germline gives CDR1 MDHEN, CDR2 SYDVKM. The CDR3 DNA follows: TGTGCCAGCATCCTTACTGGAAACTCCTACGAGCAGTACTTC. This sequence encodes CASILTGNSYEQYF. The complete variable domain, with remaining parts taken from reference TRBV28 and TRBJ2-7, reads DVKVTQSSRYLVKRTGEKVFLECVQDMDHENMFWYRQDPGLGLRLIYFSYDVKMKEKGDIPEGYSVSREKKERFSLILESASTNQTSMYLCASILTGNSYEQYFGPGTRLTVT.

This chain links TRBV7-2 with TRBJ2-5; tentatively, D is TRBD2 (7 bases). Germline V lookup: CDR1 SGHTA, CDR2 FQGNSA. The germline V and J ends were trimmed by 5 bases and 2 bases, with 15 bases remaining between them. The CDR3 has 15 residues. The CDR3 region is CASSQYGGTQETQYF. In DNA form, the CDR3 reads TGTGCCAGCAGCCAATACGGGGGGACACAAGAGACCCAGTACTTC. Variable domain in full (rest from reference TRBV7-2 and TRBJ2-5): GAGVSQSPSNKVTEKGKDVELRCDPISGHTALYWYRQSLGQGLEFLIYFQGNSAPDKSGLPSDRFSAERTGGSVSTLTIQRTQQEDSAVYLCASSQYGGTQETQYFGPGTRLLVL.

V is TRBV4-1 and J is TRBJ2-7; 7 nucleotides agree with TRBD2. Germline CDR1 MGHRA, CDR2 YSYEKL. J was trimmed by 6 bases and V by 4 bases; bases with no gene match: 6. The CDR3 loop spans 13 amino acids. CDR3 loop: CASSRGRVSEQYF. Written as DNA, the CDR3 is TGCGCCAGCAGCCGGGGGAGGGTTTCCGAGCAGTACTTC.

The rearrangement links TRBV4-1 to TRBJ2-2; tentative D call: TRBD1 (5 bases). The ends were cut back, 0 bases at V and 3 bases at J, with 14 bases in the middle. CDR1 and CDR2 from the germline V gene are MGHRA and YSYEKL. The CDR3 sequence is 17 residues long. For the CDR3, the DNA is TGCGCCAGCAGCCAAGACAGGGCGGCAGGGTACACCGGGGAGCTGTTTTTT. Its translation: CASSQDRAAGYTGELFF.

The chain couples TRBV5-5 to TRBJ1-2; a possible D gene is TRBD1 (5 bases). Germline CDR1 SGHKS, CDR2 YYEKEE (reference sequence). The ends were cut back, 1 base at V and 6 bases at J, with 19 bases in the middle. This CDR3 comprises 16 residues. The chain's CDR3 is CASSLSRGARVDGYTF. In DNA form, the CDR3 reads TGTGCCAGCAGCTTGTCCCGCGGGGCCCGGGTTGATGGCTACACCTTC.

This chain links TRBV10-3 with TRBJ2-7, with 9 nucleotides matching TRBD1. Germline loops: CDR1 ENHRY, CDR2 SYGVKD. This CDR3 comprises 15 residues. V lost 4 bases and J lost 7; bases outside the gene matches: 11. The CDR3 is CAISVGDRVSGEQYF. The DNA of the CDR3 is TGTGCCATCAGTGTTGGGGACAGGGTATCGGGGGAGCAGTACTTC.

As DNA, the CDR3 is TGTGCCAGCAGCCGGGGTCCGGCCGGAAACACCATATATTTT. Translating it yields CASSRGPAGNTIYF. The chain carries TRBV7-2 and TRBJ1-3; D gene uncertain. The V gene lost 5 bases and the J gene lost 4 bases, with 12 bases spanning the gap. Germline loops: CDR1 SGHTA, CDR2 FQGNSA. This CDR3 has 14 amino acids.

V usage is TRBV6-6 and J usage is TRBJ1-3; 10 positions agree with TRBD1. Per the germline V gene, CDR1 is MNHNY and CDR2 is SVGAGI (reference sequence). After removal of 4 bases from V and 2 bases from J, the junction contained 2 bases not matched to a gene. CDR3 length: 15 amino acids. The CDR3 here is CASSWGTGAGNTIYF. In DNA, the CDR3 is TGTGCCAGCAGTTGGGGGACAGGGGCTGGAAACACCATATATTTT.

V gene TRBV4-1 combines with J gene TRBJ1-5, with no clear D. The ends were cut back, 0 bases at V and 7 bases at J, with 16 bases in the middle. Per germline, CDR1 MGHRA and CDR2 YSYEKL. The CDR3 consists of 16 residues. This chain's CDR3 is CASSQEVASRRQPQHF. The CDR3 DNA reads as TGCGCCAGCAGCCAAGAGGTGGCCAGCAGGCGGCAGCCCCAGCATTTT.

The CDR3 DNA is TGTGCCAGCAGCACCTGGGACAGCCAGAACACTGAAGCTTTCTTT. Amino acids: CASSTWDSQNTEAFF. The J gene is TRBJ1-1, the V gene TRBV7-3; 7 nucleotides match TRBD1. In germline, CDR1 is SGHTA, CDR2 FQGTGA. The CDR3 is 15 amino acids. V was clipped by 5 bases and J by 1 base; unmatched bases: 7.